These 17 T cell receptor beta chains came from one sample sequenced in a study of T cell responses to AZD1222 COVID-19 vaccine. The repertoire was sequenced with immunoSEQ multiplex PCR; TCRdb's copy has only in-frame clones and lacks some. Here the sample spans 80,000 to 100,000 clones, about 86% being singletons. The specimen comprised peripheral blood, sampled on day 0 of MenACWY control vaccination. Receptors originate from an adult in good health.

This clone was detected only once. The V and J genes are TRBV6-4 and TRBJ1-5, with D perhaps matching TRBD1 (5 bases). Germline V gene data show CDR1 as MRHNA and CDR2 as SNTAGT. The CDR3 is 16 residues long. V was trimmed by 10 bases and J by 5 bases, leaving 24 bases between them. The CDR3 bases are TGTGCCATCATAACCCAGAACAGGACGCCATATCAGCCCCAGCATTTT. Amino acid sequence: CAIITQNRTPYQPQHF.

The chain combines TRBV6-5 with TRBJ1-1; 7 bases match TRBD1. Germline CDR1 and CDR2: MNHEY and SVGAGI. The CDR3 has 14 amino acids. The V gene end was trimmed by 6 bases and the J gene end by 1 base; junction bases not matched to a gene: 5. The CDR3 sequence is CASRSDRENTEAFF. In DNA, the CDR3 is TGTGCCAGCAGGTCCGACAGGGAGAACACTGAAGCTTTCTTT.

CDR3 amino acids: CASSLGGQGTDTQYF. DNA of the CDR3: TGTGCCAGCAGCTTAGGGGGGCAGGGCACAGATACGCAGTATTTT. The rearrangement links TRBV7-3 to TRBJ2-3; D is possibly TRBD1 or TRBD2 (6 bases each). V was cut by 2 bases and J by 1 base, with 10 bases left in between. The germline V gene has CDR1 SGHTA and CDR2 FQGTGA. There are 15 residues in the CDR3.

This rearrangement joins TRBV7-2 to TRBJ1-4; D remains ambiguous. The V end was cut by 0 bases, the J end by 8 bases, with 13 bases between. The germline V gene encodes CDR1 SGHTA and CDR2 FQGNSA. This CDR3 spans 15 amino acids. CDR3 residues: CASSLARLPTEKLFF. In nucleotides, the CDR3 is TGTGCCAGCAGCTTAGCGCGGCTGCCTACGGAAAAACTGTTTTTT.

V gene TRBV6-5 combines with J gene TRBJ1-6; tentatively, D is TRBD1 (6 bases). Germline V gene lookup returns CDR1 MNHEY and CDR2 SVGAGI. This CDR3 is 14 amino acids long. Trimming stripped 7 bases from V and 14 bases from J, with 21 bases between. In DNA, the CDR3 is TGTGCCAGCAATCAGGAAAGGGGGGCAAGCACCCTCCACTTT. Translation gives CASNQERGASTLHF.

This chain links TRBV7-2 with TRBJ1-1, with D uncertain. The CDR3 covers 14 residues. V dropped 0 bases and J dropped 11 bases, with 16 bases sitting between them. The germline CDR1 and CDR2 sequences are SGHTA and FQGNSA. The CDR3: CASSLATTPFVAFF. CDR3 nucleotides: TGTGCCAGCAGCTTAGCCACAACCCCGTTTGTGGCTTTCTTT.

The chain links TRBV6-2 or TRBV6-3 to TRBJ2-7; D perhaps matches TRBD2 (6 bases). CDR3 length: 15 residues. The V end lost 2 bases, the J end lost 3 bases, and 14 bases lay between the germline ends. The V gene's germline CDR1 is MNHEY and CDR2 SVGEGT. The CDR3 spells CASSYPGTPSYEQYF. The CDR3 region has the DNA TGTGCCAGCAGTTACCCCGGGACTCCAAGCTACGAGCAGTACTTC.

This clone was picked up a small number of times. This chain joins TRBV5-8 and TRBJ1-1; tentative D call: TRBD1 (5 bases). CDR3 length: 14 amino acids. Trimming left V 6 bases short and J 6 bases short, with 18 bases between. Germline V gene data show CDR1 as SGHTS and CDR2 as YDEGEE. The CDR3 coding sequence is TGTGCCAGCACGGTAGTAGGGGTCGAGGCTGAAGCTTTCTTT. This sequence encodes CASTVVGVEAEAFF.

This chain uses TRBV5-1 with TRBJ2-7; 11 bases agree with TRBD1. J lost 7 bases, V lost 0 bases, and 3 bases had no gene match. Germline lookup yields CDR1 SGHRS and CDR2 YFSETQ. The CDR3 is 14 residues long. CDR3 bases: TGCGCCAGCAGCTTGGGGACAGGGGGCGGGGAGCAGTACTTC. Protein: CASSLGTGGGEQYF.

This clone was recorded once. The CDR3 DNA follows: TGTGCCAGCAGTCCCGGGGGCCCTTCCAATAATCAGCCCCAGCATTTT. This codes for CASSPGGPSNNQPQHF. The chain uses TRBV28 and TRBJ1-5, with a possible D match to TRBD1 (6 bases). The CDR3 has 16 amino acids. The V end lost 5 bases, the J end lost 4 bases, and 18 bases lay between the germline ends. Germline V CDR1 and CDR2: MDHEN, SYDVKM.

The V call is TRBV6-5, the J call TRBJ2-3, with D perhaps matching TRBD1 or TRBD2 (6 bases each). The ends were cut back, 10 bases at V and 1 base at J, with 15 bases in the middle. The CDR3 runs to 14 residues. The V gene's germline CDR1 is MNHEY and CDR2 SVGAGI. The CDR3 loop is CATREGGGTDTQYF. The CDR3 nucleotides are TGTGCCACTCGAGAGGGGGGCGGCACAGATACGCAGTATTTT.

The chain combines TRBV7-8 with TRBJ1-2; 11 positions match TRBD1. This CDR3 contains 17 residues. The V gene end was trimmed by 1 base and the J gene end by 4 bases; junction bases not matched to a gene: 8. Germline V gene lookup returns CDR1 SGHVS and CDR2 FQNEAQ. CDR3 in DNA: TGTGCCAGCAGCTTAGTTGCCGGGACAGGGGGAATCTATGGCTACACCTTC. Translated, it gives CASSLVAGTGGIYGYTF.

The chain combines TRBV19 with TRBJ2-3; TRBD2 aligns across 16 bases. This CDR3 is built from 17 residues. The germline V gene has CDR1 LNHDA and CDR2 SQIVND (reference sequence). V dropped 0 bases and J dropped 7; count of bases not matched to a gene: 4. The CDR3 region is CASSIEGTSGGANTQYF. CDR3 nucleotide sequence: TGTGCCAGTAGTATAGAAGGGACTAGCGGGGGGGCAAATACGCAGTATTTT.

CDR3 residues: CASTRDRTNEKLFF. The CDR3 nucleotides are TGTGCCAGTACCCGAGACCGGACTAATGAAAAACTGTTTTTT. The chain has TRBV19 and TRBJ1-4; no clear D gene. V lost 7 bases and J 2 bases, leaving 11 bases between the germline ends. CDR3 length: 14 residues. CDR1 LNHDA and CDR2 SQIVND come from the germline V gene (reference sequence).

V is TRBV15 and J is TRBJ2-1, with D possibly called TRBD1 or TRBD2 (5 bases each). Germline V gene sequence: CDR1 LNHNV, CDR2 YYDKDF (reference sequence). The CDR3 contains 16 residues. Trimming removed 8 bases at V and 8 bases at J, with 25 bases between. The CDR3 sequence is CATEGLRTPLRDEQFF. CDR3 DNA sequence: TGTGCCACCGAGGGGCTCAGGACCCCTTTGAGGGATGAGCAGTTCTTC.

J is TRBJ2-7 and V is TRBV7-9, with a possible D match to TRBD2 (5 bases). This CDR3 contains 17 residues. V lost 5 bases, J lost 0 bases, and 20 bases lay in between. Per germline, CDR1 SEHNR and CDR2 FQNEAQ (reference sequence). DNA for the CDR3: TGTGCCAGCAGCCCGGATTCCGGGATATCAAGCTCCTACGAGCAGTACTTC. The encoded protein is CASSPDSGISSSYEQYF.

This sequence joins TRBV7-3 and TRBJ2-1; D perhaps matches TRBD1 (5 bases). From germline, CDR1 is SGHTA and CDR2 FQGTGA. The CDR3 loop spans 14 amino acids. Trimming took off 4 bases at V and 7 bases at J, with 14 bases between the two ends. The CDR3 loop reads CASSSGQPGNEQFF. CDR3 sequence (DNA): TGTGCCAGCAGCTCCGGACAACCTGGGAATGAGCAGTTCTTC.